This is a list of T cell receptor beta chains from one sample in a study of blood T cell repertoires in COVID-19. Method: immunoSEQ multiplex PCR; TCRdb's copy keeps in-frame clones and lacks some. Of some 30,000 clones detected, more than 70% appear once; the ten largest clones hold less than 4.5%. Sequencing input: peripheral blood. These receptors all come from a human donor in a cohort sampled during active COVID-19. Both conserved end residues are part of each CDR3. A D gene is named only where the DNA matches it firmly. Rows give clone size only sometimes, using once, few, many, or a class for an expanded clone.

d_gene	v_gene	j_gene	abundance	CDR3aa	CDR3nt
NA	TRBV6-2/TRBV6-3	TRBJ2-7	NA	CASSYPPGEQYF	TGTGCCAGCAGTTACCCCCCGGGAGAGCAGTACTTC
NA	TRBV7-2	TRBJ2-7	NA	CASSLGANEQYF	TGTGCCAGCAGCTTAGGGGCCAACGAGCAGTACTTC
NA	TRBV3-1/TRBV3-2	TRBJ1-6	NA	CASSQEVTGHVNSPLHF	TGTGCCAGCAGCCAAGAAGTAACGGGACACGTGAATTCACCCCTCCACTTT
TRBD2	TRBV7-3	TRBJ2-1	NA	CASSLIASGGANEQFF	TGTGCCAGCAGCTTAATTGCTAGCGGGGGGGCCAATGAGCAGTTCTTC
NA	TRBV7-8	TRBJ1-5	NA	CASSLGVGPGPQHF	TGTGCCAGCAGCTTAGGGGTAGGACCGGGACCCCAGCATTTT
NA	TRBV6-5	TRBJ2-7	NA	CASTREGIHEQYF	TGTGCCAGCACCAGGGAAGGGATACACGAGCAGTACTTC
TRBD1	TRBV5-1	TRBJ2-7	NA	CASSWTGAGYEQYF	TGCGCCAGCAGCTGGACAGGGGCTGGTTACGAGCAGTACTTC
TRBD2	TRBV7-2	TRBJ2-5	NA	CASSRRAGLARQTQYF	TGTGCCAGCAGCCGGAGGGCTGGACTAGCGAGGCAGACCCAGTACTTC
TRBD1	TRBV19	TRBJ2-7	once	CASSPQGQGIRQYF	TGTGCCAGTAGTCCCCAGGGACAGGGAATAAGGCAGTACTTC
TRBD1	TRBV9	TRBJ1-2	once	CASSVVGQGGGYTF	TGTGCCAGCAGCGTAGTGGGGCAGGGGGGAGGCTACACCTTC
TRBD2	TRBV15	TRBJ2-3	once	CATSSPSSGGGLDTQYF	TGTGCCACCAGCAGCCCCAGTAGCGGGGGGGGCCTGGATACGCAGTATTTT